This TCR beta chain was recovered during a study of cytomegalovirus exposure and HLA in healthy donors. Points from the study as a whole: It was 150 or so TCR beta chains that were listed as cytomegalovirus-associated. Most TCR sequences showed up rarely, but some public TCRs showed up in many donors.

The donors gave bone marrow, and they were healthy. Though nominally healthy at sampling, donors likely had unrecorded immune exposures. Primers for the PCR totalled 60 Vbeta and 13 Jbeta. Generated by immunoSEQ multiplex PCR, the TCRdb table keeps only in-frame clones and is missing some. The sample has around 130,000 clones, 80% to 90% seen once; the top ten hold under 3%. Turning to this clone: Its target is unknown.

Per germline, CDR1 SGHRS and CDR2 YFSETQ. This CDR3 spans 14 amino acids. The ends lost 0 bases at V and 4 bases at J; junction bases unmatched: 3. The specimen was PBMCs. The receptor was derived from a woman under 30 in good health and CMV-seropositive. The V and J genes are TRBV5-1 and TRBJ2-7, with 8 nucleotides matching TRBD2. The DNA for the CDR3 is TGCGCCAGCAGCTTGGGCCGGGGGGGTTACGAGCAGTACTTC. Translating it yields CASSLGRGGYEQYF.